The clone carrying this T cell receptor beta chain was seen at least ten times. TCR beta CDR3 region amplification was performed from RNA transcripts. Researchers ran a first-round RT-PCR on the TCR CDR3 using the HTBI primer set. TCRdb fed the multiplex PCR reads into MiXCR, producing one record per CDR3 protein. The sample shows approximately 600,000 distinct CDR3 sequences, approximately 15% of them seen only once. Trimming removed 5 bases from V and 0 bases from J; junction bases left unmatched: 10. The CDR3 contains 17 residues. CDR1 and CDR2 (germline): MDHEN, SYDVKM. These data originate in a study of T cells in Graves' hyperthyroidism and ophthalmopathy.

This TCR came from a woman aged 25 to 39 with Graves' hyperthyroidism that later progressed to Graves' ophthalmopathy. The J gene is TRBJ2-5, the V gene TRBV28; 9 bases match TRBD2. Material for sequencing was blood. The CDR3 DNA follows: TGTGCCAGCAGTAAGGCAGGTGCTAGCGGGAACCAAGAGACCCAGTACTTC. Amino acids: CASSKAGASGNQETQYF.